Shown below are 27 T cell receptor beta chains from a single sample sequenced in a study of tumor and adjacent non-tumor tissue in lung cancer. RNA was extracted from bulk tissue without any cell sorting. Three rounds of nested PCR, following a modified ARM-PCR protocol, produced the TCRbeta library. TCRdb processed the multiplex PCR reads anew with MiXCR; each CDR3 protein has one entry. The sample includes approximately 75,000 distinct CDR3 sequences, 60% to 85% seen only once; the top ten take more than 10%. The sequencing input was lung tumor tissue. These receptors originate from a woman aged 45 to 65 with non-small cell lung cancer.

A word on this clonotype: A much larger clone sits a single nucleotide away, making a read error possible. The chain joins TRBV5-1 to TRBJ2-3; 7 bases fit TRBD2. Germline V lookup: CDR1 SGHRS, CDR2 YFSETQ. This CDR3 is built from 12 residues. Trimming took 4 bases from V and 7 from J; bases not matched to a gene: 3. This chain's CDR3 is CASSPSGNTQYF. The CDR3 nucleotides are TGCGCCAGCAGCCCGAGCGGGAATACGCAGTATTTT.

V is TRBV30 and J is TRBJ1-2; no firm D call. V was shortened by 5 bases and J by 4 bases, with 14 bases between the two germline ends. The CDR3 covers 13 residues. Per germline, CDR1 GTSNPN and CDR2 SVGIG (reference sequence). CDR3 in DNA: TGTGCCTGGGCCCGGCAAGTCCTCTATGGCTACACCTTC. Protein sequence: CAWARQVLYGYTF.

A note on this clonotype: The junction shows a germline mismatch at one end, possibly a read error. V is TRBV11-2 and J is TRBJ1-5, with D hard to call. There are 15 residues in the CDR3. Germline V gene data show CDR1 as SGHAT and CDR2 as FQNNGV. Here the CDR3 DNA reads TGCCCCAGCAGCTTTGATGGATTGAGCAATCAGCCCCAACATTTT. Translated: CPSSFDGLSNQPQHF.

J is TRBJ2-1 and V is TRBV4-2, with D possibly TRBD1 on 7 matching bases. Germline loops: CDR1 LGHNA, CDR2 YNFKEQ. CDR3 length equals 16 residues. V lost 8 bases, J lost 3 bases, and 20 bases lay in between. The CDR3 DNA reads as TGTGCCAGCTACCAGGGGGGTAGCGGAGACTACAATGAGCAGTTCTTC. As protein: CASYQGGSGDYNEQFF.

For this clonotype: It is likely a read error, because the conserved phenylalanine at the end of the CDR3 is missing. The CDR3 nucleotides are TGTGCCAGCAGATCAAGACAGGGCCGGACCTACGAGCAGTACATC. Amino acid sequence: CASRSRQGRTYEQYI. The V gene is TRBV28, the J gene TRBJ2-7; TRBD1 matches at 7 bases. From germline, CDR1 is MDHEN and CDR2 SYDVKM. V lost 6 bases to trimming and J lost 2 bases; unmatched junction nucleotides: 10. There are 15 residues in the CDR3.

This clonotype was recorded at least ten times. The V and J genes are TRBV7-8 and TRBJ1-4; no definite D call. Deletions cut 5 bases from V and 8 bases from J, with 18 bases between. CDR1 SGHVS and CDR2 FQNEAQ come from the germline V gene. The CDR3 is 15 amino acids. CDR3 protein: CASSRGMARGEKLFF. CDR3 DNA sequence: TGTGCCAGCAGCCGAGGAATGGCCCGAGGGGAAAAACTGTTTTTT.

This clonotype was detected once. One end of the junction is discordant with germline, which a read error may explain. The CDR3 here is CSVDSTDTHYF. For the CDR3, the DNA is TGCAGTGTTGACAGCACAGATACGCATTATTTT. This chain joins TRBV29-1 and TRBJ2-3, with D possibly matching TRBD1 (5 bases). This CDR3 has 11 amino acids. The germline V gene encodes CDR1 SQVTM and CDR2 ANQGSEA.

A remark on this clonotype: It is likely a read error, because the conserved phenylalanine at the end of the CDR3 is missing. V usage is TRBV11-2 and J usage is TRBJ2-7; D possibly corresponds to TRBD1 (6 bases). The CDR3 runs to 13 residues. The germline V gene has CDR1 SGHAT and CDR2 FQNNGV. The CDR3 bases are TGTGTCAGCAGCACTCGACAGGCCTACGAGCAGTACTTA. Translating it yields CVSSTRQAYEQYL.

Details on this clonotype: Its ends do not fully match the called genes, so a read error is possible. The chain carries TRBV6-1 and TRBJ1-5, with unresolved D. Looked up from germline, CDR1 is MNHNS and CDR2 is SASEGT. The CDR3 sequence is 15 residues long. CDR3 sequence: CASSPQADGYQLQHF. The CDR3 DNA is TGTGCCAGCAGCCCTCAGGCGGACGGTTATCAGCTCCAGCATTTT.

This clonotype occurred a few times. The chain couples TRBV20-1 to TRBJ1-1, with D hard to call. Germline V CDR1 and CDR2: DFQATT, SNEGSKA (reference sequence). The V end lost 1 base, the J end lost 2 bases, and 8 bases lay between the germline ends. This CDR3 contains 13 residues. The CDR3 DNA reads TGCAGTGCTAGAGTGATAGTTAACACTGAAGCTTTCTTT. It specifies CSARVIVNTEAFF.

Relative to its sample, this clonotype is medium-sized. This rearrangement joins TRBV29-1 to TRBJ2-3; possible D gene TRBD1, 6 bases. The length of the CDR3 is 13 residues. The V gene lost 3 bases and the J gene lost 4 bases, with 11 bases spanning the gap. Germline V CDR1 and CDR2: SQVTM, ANQGSEA. Here the CDR3 DNA reads TGCAGCGTTGATTCTCAGGGGTCAGATACGCAGTATTTT. Residues: CSVDSQGSDTQYF.

This clonotype was seen many times. This chain uses TRBV6-5 with TRBJ1-1, with 9 bases matching TRBD1. Losses at the gene ends were 0 bases for V and 5 bases for J; bases not matched to a gene: 4. Germline CDR1 MNHEY, CDR2 SVGAGI. The CDR3 covers 15 residues. CDR3: CASSYSGTGRTEAFF. In nucleotides, the CDR3 is TGTGCCAGCAGTTACTCAGGGACAGGGAGGACTGAAGCTTTCTTT.

This clonotype was detected only once. Relative to the germline gene, one junction end is altered; a read error may explain this. The rearrangement uses TRBV6-5 and TRBJ2-1; possible D gene TRBD1, 5 bases. The length of the CDR3 is 16 residues. Per the germline V gene, CDR1 is MNHEY and CDR2 is SVGAGI. The CDR3 loop is CASSYLQTDSYNEQLF. In DNA, the CDR3 is TGTGCCAGTAGTTACCTTCAGACAGACTCCTACAATGAGCAGTTATTC.

In the case of this clonotype: Sequence at one end of the junction differs from germline and may be a read error. CDR3 protein: CASSSPPGAQYF. The CDR3 coding sequence is TGTGCTAGCAGCTCGCCTCCCGGGGCGCAGTATTTT. The chain links TRBV5-5 to TRBJ2-3; D is possibly TRBD2 (5 bases). Germline V CDR1 and CDR2: SGHKS, YYEKEE (reference sequence). The CDR3 has 12 amino acids.

To note about this clonotype: At one boundary the junction diverges from the germline segment, which might be a read error. The rearrangement uses TRBV12-3 or TRBV12-4 and TRBJ1-2; D is undetermined. This CDR3 has 13 amino acids. The CDR3 loop reads CASSFVIGQAYIF. CDR3 sequence (DNA): TGTGCCAGCAGTTTTGTAATCGGGCAGGCCTACATCTTC.

Points on this clonotype: The CDR3 end shows no conserved phenylalanine or tryptophan, and so a read error is likely. This chain links TRBV5-1 with TRBJ2-5; D is possibly TRBD1 or TRBD2 (5 bases each). In germline, CDR1 is SGHRS, CDR2 YFSETQ. The CDR3 spans 15 residues. Trimming took off 3 bases at V and 4 bases at J, with 16 bases between the two ends. CDR3 nucleotides: TGCGCCAGCAGCTCGCCAGGGAGCGGAGGAGAGACCCAGTACTCC. It codes for CASSSPGSGGETQYS.

As to this clonotype: The CDR3 end shows no conserved phenylalanine or tryptophan, and so a read error is likely. The DNA is omitted, as the CDR3 cannot be located on it reliably, and the CDR3 follows TCRdb's listing. The CDR3 sequence is CGTKTGCYGFTC. The chain combines TRBV11-3 with TRBJ1-2. The germline V gene has CDR1 SGHNT and CDR2 YENEEA. Both ends counted, the CDR3 spans 12 residues.

The chain uses TRBV12-3 or TRBV12-4 and TRBJ2-4; D remains unclear. The CDR3 consists of 15 residues. Deletions cut 5 bases from V and 16 bases from J, with 27 bases between. Written as DNA, the CDR3 is TGTGCCAGCAGTCTAGGAGTGGTAGACTGTGCGCCAATTTACTTC. Its translation: CASSLGVVDCAPIYF.

A word on this clonotype: The junction and the germline gene differ at one end; a read error may be behind it. This chain connects TRBV28 to TRBJ2-7; maybe TRBD2 (5 bases). Germline CDR1 and CDR2: MDHEN and SYDVKM. The CDR3 extends over 15 amino acids. The CDR3, as DNA: TGTGCCAGCAGTTTAAGCCGTGGGAGTTTCTACGAGCGGTACTTC. Its protein is CASSLSRGSFYERYF.

Remarks on this clonotype: This likely comes from a read error, as the CDR3 has no conserved phenylalanine or tryptophan at its end. The V call is TRBV4-1, the J call TRBJ2-3, with 9 bases matching TRBD1. This CDR3 is built from 14 residues. CDR1 and CDR2 (germline): MGHRA, YSYEKL. CDR3 region: CASSQRTGADTQYL. The CDR3 DNA is TGCGCTAGCAGCCAGCGGACAGGGGCAGATACGCAGTATCTT.

On this clonotype: A much larger clone sits a single nucleotide away, making a read error possible. CDR3 bases: TGTGCCAGCAGCGAAGTAGTCGACCCTTACTACGAGCAGTACTTC. This encodes CASSEVVDPYYEQYF. The V gene is TRBV21-1, the J gene TRBJ2-7; TRBD2, the table's D call, was not compared with the DNA. TRBV21-1 is given as a pseudogene. The CDR3 is 15 amino acids.

CDR3 nucleotide sequence: TGTGCCAGCAGCTCAGTAGGACGGACAGGGGTGGCTGAAGCTTTCTTT. It specifies CASSSVGRTGVAEAFF. The chain joins TRBV28 to TRBJ1-1; 9 bases line up with TRBD1. This CDR3 comprises 16 residues. The ends lost 6 bases at V and 6 bases at J; junction bases unmatched: 14. CDR1 and CDR2 from the germline V gene are MDHEN and SYDVKM.

Details on this clonotype: Germline and junction disagree at one end, which may indicate a read error. The V call is TRBV24-1, the J call TRBJ2-5; D remains ambiguous. Germline-derived CDR1 and CDR2 are KGHDR and SFDVKD. CDR3 length equals 16 residues. The CDR3 here is CVTSDADLAHSETQYF. Here the CDR3 DNA reads TGTGTCACCAGTGATGCTGACCTTGCGCATTCAGAGACCCAGTACTTC.

Comment on this clonotype: The conserved phenylalanine or tryptophan is not found at the CDR3 terminus, so this likely reflects a read error. The gene calls are TRBV11-2 and TRBJ2-3; D gene uncertain. From germline, CDR1 is SGHAT and CDR2 FQNNGV. The CDR3 runs to 16 residues. The CDR3 DNA is TGTGCCAGCAGCCCGGTGGGTCACCCGCTTCCAGATACACAGTATCTT. The encoded protein is CASSPVGHPLPDTQYL.

Comments on this clonotype: The conserved closing phenylalanine or tryptophan is absent in this CDR3, likely reflecting a read error. V gene TRBV6-1 combines with J gene TRBJ2-2; 10 bases are a match to TRBD2. Germline CDR1 MNHNS, CDR2 SASEGT. The V segment lost 6 bases and the J segment 3 bases; nucleotides outside the gene matches: 1. CDR3 size: 14 residues. The CDR3 DNA reads as TGTGCCAGCAGCCTAGCGGGAGACACCGGGGAGCTGTTTCTT. This encodes CASSLAGDTGELFL.

With respect to this clonotype: This may be a read error, as it is one base from a much larger clone. The chain couples TRBV2 to TRBJ1-5; D is perhaps TRBD1 (5 bases). CDR3 length: 13 amino acids. Germline CDR1 is SNHLY and CDR2 is FYNNEI. Trimming left V 6 bases short and J 12 bases short, with 18 bases between. The CDR3 DNA reads as TGTGCCAGCAGAACTCCTGGGGGGAGGCTCCAGCATTTT. Protein sequence: CASRTPGGRLQHF.

The chain links TRBV10-2 to TRBJ2-3; D call uncertain. Per the germline V gene, CDR1 is WSHSY and CDR2 is SAAADI. V lost 10 bases and J 4 bases, leaving 9 bases between the germline ends. The CDR3 totals 11 residues. The CDR3 region has the DNA TGCGCCACCATACACTCAGATACGCAGTATTTT. It translates to CATIHSDTQYF.